This T cell receptor (beta chain) was found in a study of control samples from healthy donors and cancer patients. Trimming pared 2 bases from V and 4 bases from J, leaving 11 bases between. Germline-derived CDR1 and CDR2 are LNHDA and SQIVND (reference sequence). The CDR3 length is 15 residues. Generated by immunoSEQ multiplex PCR, the TCRdb table keeps only in-frame clones and is missing some. The top ten hold around 30% of the sample, which has 15,000 to 20,000 clones, approximately 88% seen once. The chain combines TRBV19 with TRBJ2-2; TRBD1 is a possible D gene (5 bases). Sequences were obtained from PBMCs. This clonotype was obtained from a man aged 60 to 69 with head and neck cancer. The DNA for the CDR3 is TGTGCCAGTAGTATAAGGGGCAGGTCCACCGGGGAGCTGTTTTTT. Translation gives CASSIRGRSTGELFF.